This T cell receptor (beta chain) was captured in a study of blood T cells in healthy people across ages. V dropped 3 bases and J dropped 4 bases, with 10 bases sitting between them. The CDR3 loop spans 13 amino acids. CDR1 DFQATT and CDR2 SNEGSKA come from the germline V gene (reference sequence). Each donor gave 9.5 to 10 milliliters of peripheral blood. The authors extracted at least 5.5 micrograms of total RNA per sample. With a J-beta primer mix and a sample-barcoded 5' primer, a second PCR ran about 6 to 11 cycles. Each cDNA molecule carried a tag from a template-switch adaptor that contained 12 random nucleotides. TCRdb ran MiXCR on the 5' RACE reads and lists one entry per CDR3 protein. The repertoire holds 600,000 to 850,000 distinct CDR3 sequences, with 20% to 25% as singletons. These data also formed part of another study, on T cells of mothers and their children. According to that study: Nine systemically healthy Caucasian donors: three mothers, six children.

The chain combines TRBV20-1 with TRBJ1-3; D gene uncertain. The specimen sequenced was blood. The clonotype was recovered from a boy between 10 and 17 years old in good health. The CDR3 coding sequence is TGCAGTGCTAGGTGGAGTTCGGGAAACACCATATATTTT. Encoded protein: CSARWSSGNTIYF.